The clone carrying this TCR beta chain was recorded many times. Its antigen is still unknown. Carrying unique molecular identifiers, the cDNA also gained a universal primer site through template switching. TCRdb re-called the 5' RACE reads with MiXCR, one entry per CDR3 protein. Of 200,000 to 250,000 distinct CDR3 sequences listed, about 7.5% are singletons. Trimming cost V 3 bases and J 6 bases; bases outside gene matches: 6. CDR1 SGHVS and CDR2 FQNEAQ come from the germline V gene. This CDR3 is built from 15 residues. This entry comes from a study of identical twins. Whole-study results and caveats: Insertions were reduced in abundant cord blood beta clonotypes but not in memory repertoires. Twins' surplus sharing was weaker for beta out-of-frame sequences.

Healthy Caucasians supplied all donations. This same sample was also part of a study on yellow fever vaccine responses in identical twins.

The sample taken for sequencing was memory (CD45RO+) T cells sorted from blood. V gene TRBV7-8 combines with J gene TRBJ2-1, with 9 bases lining up with TRBD1. The TCR was taken from a woman aged 18 to 35 in good health. The CDR3 protein is CASSFRDRVINEQFF. The CDR3 DNA reads as TGTGCCAGCAGCTTCCGGGACAGGGTTATCAATGAGCAGTTCTTC.